A selection of T cell receptor beta chains follows, all from one sample in a study of PD-1 blockade in classical Hodgkin lymphoma. The assay was immunoSEQ multiplex PCR, and TCRdb's table has in-frame clones only and misses some. The sample consists of more than 140,000 clones, approximately 72% of them appearing once. Here the sequenced sample was peripheral blood mononuclear cells (PBMCs), taken before the second cycle of nivolumab. The receptor source for this set is a human donor with classical Hodgkin lymphoma. Each CDR3 is given without its conserved first and last residue. Each record gives: J gene, V gene, clone size, CDR3 protein. The size field is filled for only some rows; it gives once, few, many or a size class.

j_gene: TRBJ2-5; v_gene: TRBV7-2; abundance: few; CDR3aa: ASSLADQETQY
j_gene: TRBJ1-6; v_gene: TRBV2; abundance: few; CDR3aa: ASIPWDRGSPLH
j_gene: TRBJ2-1; v_gene: TRBV30; abundance: .; CDR3aa: AWSVPWTSGRARIEQF
j_gene: TRBJ2-7; v_gene: TRBV5-1; abundance: once; CDR3aa: ASAWPNLTGAKDEQY
j_gene: TRBJ1-4; v_gene: TRBV10-3; abundance: once; CDR3aa: AIARGAGSEKLF
j_gene: TRBJ2-3; v_gene: TRBV11-3; abundance: .; CDR3aa: ASSPHQGTDTQY
j_gene: TRBJ1-5; v_gene: TRBV5-5; abundance: .; CDR3aa: ASSFGRFGHQPQH
j_gene: TRBJ2-2; v_gene: TRBV9; abundance: .; CDR3aa: ASSGRQNTGELF
j_gene: TRBJ2-2; v_gene: TRBV10-3; abundance: once; CDR3aa: AISDRDRAGGELF
j_gene: TRBJ1-2; v_gene: TRBV28; abundance: .; CDR3aa: ASSPPGGLIYGYT
j_gene: TRBJ1-2; v_gene: TRBV13; abundance: .; CDR3aa: ASSFSPDSHNYGYT
j_gene: TRBJ1-1; v_gene: TRBV15; abundance: .; CDR3aa: ATSSQGNTEAF
j_gene: TRBJ2-1; v_gene: TRBV6-4; abundance: few; CDR3aa: ASSDSVGNKF
j_gene: TRBJ1-3; v_gene: TRBV5-1; abundance: .; CDR3aa: ASSPVADAGNTIY
j_gene: TRBJ1-2; v_gene: TRBV11-2; abundance: .; CDR3aa: ASSWTSGTEYGYT
j_gene: TRBJ2-2; v_gene: TRBV6-1; abundance: .; CDR3aa: ASSARGPLSGELF
j_gene: TRBJ2-1; v_gene: TRBV5-8; abundance: once; CDR3aa: ASSGGRASEQF
j_gene: .; v_gene: TRBV9; abundance: .; CDR3aa: ASSVRAGSYEQY
j_gene: TRBJ1-1; v_gene: TRBV6-6; abundance: .; CDR3aa: ASSYSIGEGNAEAF
j_gene: TRBJ2-7; v_gene: TRBV2; abundance: .; CDR3aa: ASSAIGTSGRRWEQY
j_gene: TRBJ1-2; v_gene: TRBV25-1; abundance: .; CDR3aa: ASSESGSNYGYT
j_gene: TRBJ1-1; v_gene: TRBV5-4; abundance: .; CDR3aa: ASSSRGSMNTEAF
j_gene: TRBJ2-7; v_gene: TRBV5-4; abundance: .; CDR3aa: ASSFTSGGLYEQY
j_gene: TRBJ2-3; v_gene: TRBV4-1; abundance: few; CDR3aa: ASSQKTSGGRSLGTDTQY
j_gene: TRBJ2-7; v_gene: TRBV7-2; abundance: .; CDR3aa: ASSLPSGREY
j_gene: TRBJ2-1; v_gene: TRBV7-2; abundance: .; CDR3aa: ASSPIPRGIYNEQF
j_gene: TRBJ2-3; v_gene: TRBV5-4; abundance: .; CDR3aa: ASSYGTSSTDTQY
j_gene: TRBJ2-5; v_gene: TRBV4-1; abundance: .; CDR3aa: ASSQEDRGGQETQY
j_gene: TRBJ1-1; v_gene: TRBV18; abundance: .; CDR3aa: ASSPRGQGITEAF
j_gene: TRBJ2-7; v_gene: TRBV5-1; abundance: .; CDR3aa: ASSLIRGAYEQY
j_gene: TRBJ2-7; v_gene: TRBV7-3; abundance: .; CDR3aa: ASSLKPGNYEQY
j_gene: TRBJ2-1; v_gene: TRBV29-1; abundance: .; CDR3aa: SVEDQGTGGWNNEQF
j_gene: TRBJ1-2; v_gene: TRBV5-1; abundance: .; CDR3aa: ASSPRTGGNYGYT
j_gene: TRBJ2-3; v_gene: TRBV5-1; abundance: few; CDR3aa: ASAFLQGHGNTQY
j_gene: TRBJ2-1; v_gene: TRBV5-8; abundance: .; CDR3aa: ASSLGTGGSGSSYNEQF
j_gene: TRBJ1-1; v_gene: TRBV4-1; abundance: .; CDR3aa: ASSQERGGAEAF
j_gene: TRBJ1-5; v_gene: TRBV6-5; abundance: .; CDR3aa: ASSYDSSPGQPQH
j_gene: TRBJ2-1; v_gene: TRBV7-9; abundance: .; CDR3aa: ASSPRTGISYNEQF
j_gene: TRBJ2-6; v_gene: TRBV5-4; abundance: .; CDR3aa: ASSLAASGANVLT
j_gene: TRBJ1-1; v_gene: TRBV19; abundance: .; CDR3aa: ASGHPGDSLNTEAF
j_gene: TRBJ2-5; v_gene: TRBV5-6; abundance: .; CDR3aa: ASGFGSKWRETQY
j_gene: TRBJ2-1; v_gene: TRBV19; abundance: .; CDR3aa: ASSTTNTAYNEQF
j_gene: TRBJ2-3; v_gene: TRBV14; abundance: .; CDR3aa: ASSQGTGRKDTQY
j_gene: TRBJ2-7; v_gene: TRBV7-9; abundance: .; CDR3aa: ASSPMALSYEQY
j_gene: TRBJ2-3; v_gene: TRBV30; abundance: .; CDR3aa: AWGDRGPDTQY
j_gene: TRBJ1-6; v_gene: TRBV7-2; abundance: .; CDR3aa: ASSVQGFGYSPLH
j_gene: TRBJ1-1; v_gene: TRBV5-6; abundance: .; CDR3aa: ASSLGLQGRMNTEAF
j_gene: TRBJ2-7; v_gene: TRBV7-3; abundance: .; CDR3aa: ASSRGQGDYEQY
j_gene: TRBJ2-3; v_gene: TRBV7-2; abundance: .; CDR3aa: ASSLGTVPDTQY
j_gene: TRBJ1-2; v_gene: TRBV11-2; abundance: .; CDR3aa: ASSLGQNYGYT
j_gene: TRBJ2-2; v_gene: TRBV5-1; abundance: few; CDR3aa: ASSFGLAGGGELF
j_gene: TRBJ2-3; v_gene: TRBV29-1; abundance: many; CDR3aa: SVEGWLAGGPGDTQY
j_gene: TRBJ1-4; v_gene: TRBV10-3; abundance: once; CDR3aa: AISESAPEVTNEKLF